This passage covers 28 T cell receptor beta chains from one sample sequenced in a study of blood T cell repertoires in COVID-19. Profiling relied on immunoSEQ multiplex PCR, and the TCRdb table lists in-frame clones only, not all of them. The sample includes about 100,000 clones, around 83% seen only once; the top ten take over 4%. Sequencing input: peripheral blood. The receptors shown here come from a man between 65 and 85 years old with acute or convalescent COVID-19.

The chain joins TRBV19 to TRBJ2-5; D is perhaps TRBD1 (5 bases). Trimming took off 0 bases at V and 1 base at J, with 6 bases between the two ends. The CDR3 is 14 residues long. CDR1 and CDR2 (germline): LNHDA, SQIVND (reference sequence). The CDR3 sequence is CASSIDGAQETQYF. CDR3 in DNA: TGTGCCAGTAGTATAGATGGGGCCCAAGAGACCCAGTACTTC.

V usage is TRBV7-6 and J usage is TRBJ2-5; 8 nucleotides align to TRBD2. CDR1 is SGHVS and CDR2 is FNYEAQ in the germline V gene. V shed 1 base and J 6 bases; nucleotides not matched to a gene: 7. The CDR3 spans 15 residues. The CDR3 bases are TGTGCCAGCAGCTTAGAGGCGGGGGGCCCCAAGACCCAGTACTTC. Its translation is CASSLEAGGPKTQYF.

The chain employs TRBV3-1 (or the pseudogene TRBV3-2) and TRBJ2-7; 8 nucleotides align to TRBD1. This CDR3 spans 16 amino acids. J lost 2 bases, V lost 6 bases, and 12 bases had no gene match. Germline loops: CDR1 LGHDT, CDR2 YNNKEL (reference sequence). CDR3 sequence reads: CASRWSQGAGTYEQYF. In DNA, the CDR3 is TGTGCCAGCAGGTGGTCTCAGGGGGCCGGAACCTACGAGCAGTACTTC.

The rearrangement joins TRBV19 to TRBJ1-5; 10 positions match TRBD1. Unmatched junction bases numbered 10, after V lost 5 bases and J lost 0 bases. Germline lookup yields CDR1 LNHDA and CDR2 SQIVND (reference sequence). The CDR3 spans 18 residues. CDR3 amino acids: CASSSGQGGLYSNQPQHF. DNA of the CDR3: TGTGCCAGTAGTTCCGGACAGGGGGGATTGTATAGCAATCAGCCCCAGCATTTT.

V gene TRBV28 combines with J gene TRBJ1-1, with 8 nucleotides matching TRBD1. The trim removed 5 bases at V and 4 bases at J, leaving 0 bases unmatched. Germline V gene data show CDR1 as MDHEN and CDR2 as SYDVKM. There are 12 residues in the CDR3. The CDR3 protein is CASSTGGTEAFF. The CDR3, as DNA: TGTGCCAGCAGTACAGGGGGCACTGAAGCTTTCTTT.

In its sample, this clone was seen once. The chain combines TRBV6-1 with TRBJ1-5; D gene uncertain. V was clipped by 0 bases and J by 4 bases, with 7 bases between them. The germline V gene encodes CDR1 MNHNS and CDR2 SASEGT. The CDR3 totals 14 residues. The CDR3 DNA sequence: TGTGCCAGCAGTGAAGCCGCGGGGAATCAGCCCCAGCATTTT. Encoded protein: CASSEAAGNQPQHF.

The rearrangement links TRBV5-1 to TRBJ2-5, with 11 bases identical to TRBD1. The CDR3 covers 16 residues. Germline V gene data show CDR1 as SGHRS and CDR2 as YFSETQ. Unmatched junction bases numbered 9, after V lost 4 bases and J lost 4 bases. DNA for the CDR3: TGCGCCAGCAGCATACGAACCGGGACAGGGGGAGAGACCCAGTACTTC. It encodes CASSIRTGTGGETQYF. The variable domain in full, completed from reference TRBV5-1 and TRBJ2-5, reads KAGVTQTPRYLIKTRGQQVTLSCSPISGHRSVSWYQQTPGQGLQFLFEYFSETQRNKGNFPGRFSGRQFSNSRSEMNVSTLELGDSALYLCASSIRTGTGGETQYFGPGTRLLVL.

The chain joins TRBV7-8 to TRBJ1-6, with TRBD1 matching over 7 bases. The V gene end was trimmed by 6 bases and the J gene end by 7 bases; junction bases not matched to a gene: 15. CDR1 is SGHVS, CDR2 FQNEAQ, per germline. The CDR3 covers 17 residues. CDR3 DNA sequence: TGTGCCAGCAGGCTTGACAGGGCCCTGACTCTCAATTCACCCCTCCACTTT. Encoded protein: CASRLDRALTLNSPLHF.

CDR3 region: CASSWRGLESGANVLTF. For the CDR3, the DNA is TGCGCCAGCAGCTGGAGGGGACTAGAGTCTGGGGCCAACGTCCTGACTTTC. The chain joins TRBV5-1 to TRBJ2-6; 8 nucleotides line up with TRBD2. The CDR3 contains 17 residues. Germline V CDR1 and CDR2: SGHRS, YFSETQ. With 3 bases clipped from V and 1 base from J, the junction kept 6 bases outside the gene matches. Combining the CDR3 with reference TRBV5-1 and TRBJ2-6 gives the whole variable domain KAGVTQTPRYLIKTRGQQVTLSCSPISGHRSVSWYQQTPGQGLQFLFEYFSETQRNKGNFPGRFSGRQFSNSRSEMNVSTLELGDSALYLCASSWRGLESGANVLTFGAGSRLTVL.

The V call is TRBV5-4, the J call TRBJ2-7; 8 positions match TRBD1. CDR3 length: 17 residues. V lost 4 bases to trimming and J lost 5 bases; unmatched junction nucleotides: 17. CDR1 is SGHNT and CDR2 is YYREEE in the germline V gene (reference sequence). The CDR3 is CASSPKGRQGAVNEQYF. In DNA form, the CDR3 reads TGTGCCAGCAGCCCGAAGGGGCGCCAGGGGGCTGTGAACGAGCAGTACTTC.

The chain uses TRBV9 and TRBJ2-1; 7 positions match TRBD1. The CDR3 runs to 16 residues. Trimming removed 3 bases from V and 0 bases from J; junction bases left unmatched: 6. CDR1 and CDR2 (germline): SGDLS, YYNGEE. Here the CDR3 reads CASSEEGQSSYNEQFF. The CDR3 region has the DNA TGTGCCAGCAGCGAAGAGGGACAGAGCTCCTACAATGAGCAGTTCTTC.

This chain joins TRBV12-5 and TRBJ1-1, with 10 positions matching TRBD1. After removal of 7 bases from V and 12 bases from J, the junction contained 11 bases not matched to a gene. Germline V lookup: CDR1 LGHNT, CDR2 FRNRAP. The CDR3 spans 13 residues. DNA for the CDR3: TGTGCTAGTGCCCAGGACAGGGGGGTTGGGACTTTCTTT. As protein: CASAQDRGVGTFF.

V and J are TRBV7-2 and TRBJ1-2; D remains unclear. Trimming removed 5 bases at V and 7 bases at J, with 17 bases between. The CDR3 runs to 14 residues. Germline V gene data show CDR1 as SGHTA and CDR2 as FQGNSA. The CDR3 region is CASSALRESGGYTF. In DNA form, the CDR3 reads TGTGCCAGCAGCGCCCTTCGAGAGTCTGGTGGCTACACCTTC. The full variable domain, rest sourced from reference TRBV7-2 and TRBJ1-2, is GAGVSQSPSNKVTEKGKDVELRCDPISGHTALYWYRQSLGQGLEFLIYFQGNSAPDKSGLPSDRFSAERTGGSVSTLTIQRTQQEDSAVYLCASSALRESGGYTFGSGTRLTVV.

The chain carries TRBV3-1 (or the pseudogene TRBV3-2) and TRBJ1-5; D might be TRBD1 (6 bases). This CDR3 region has 15 residues. The V gene lost 4 bases and the J gene lost 2 bases, with 12 bases spanning the gap. From germline, CDR1 is LGHDT and CDR2 YNNKEL (reference sequence). CDR3 sequence: CASSPAGGRNQPQHF. CDR3 nucleotides: TGTGCCAGCAGCCCGGCGGGGGGCCGCAATCAGCCCCAGCATTTT.

This chain connects TRBV2 to TRBJ1-3; the match to TRBD1 covers 8 bases. The CDR3 length is 15 residues. Germline CDR1 SNHLY, CDR2 FYNNEI. V gave up 6 bases and J gave up 0 bases; unmatched junction bases: 4. The DNA of the CDR3 is TGTGCCAGCAGGCAGGGGGCCAGCTCTGGAAACACCATATATTTT. Amino acid sequence: CASRQGASSGNTIYF.

The chain couples TRBV5-1 to TRBJ1-1; the D gene is possibly TRBD1 (5 bases). CDR1 is SGHRS, CDR2 YFSETQ, per germline. CDR3 size: 15 residues. The V end lost 4 bases, the J end lost 5 bases, and 18 bases lay between the germline ends. The CDR3 DNA follows: TGCGCCAGCAGCAACCTCCAGGGAGGTTGGACTGAAGCTTTCTTT. This translates into CASSNLQGGWTEAFF.

The chain carries TRBV19 and TRBJ1-5, with TRBD1 identical over 7 bases. This CDR3 is built from 14 residues. The V gene's germline CDR1 is LNHDA and CDR2 SQIVND (reference sequence). The ends lost 5 bases at V and 10 bases at J; junction bases unmatched: 11. This chain's CDR3 is CASSSRGPDGPQHF. In DNA form, the CDR3 reads TGTGCCAGTAGTTCGAGGGGGCCCGATGGACCCCAGCATTTT.

V is TRBV5-4 and J is TRBJ1-2; 7 bases align to TRBD1. Germline CDR1 and CDR2: SGHNT and YYREEE (reference sequence). V dropped 1 base and J dropped 5; count of bases not matched to a gene: 14. This CDR3 is 17 amino acids long. Here the CDR3 DNA reads TGTGCCAGCAGCTTGTGGACAGGCCGTGTTTCTTTATATGGCTACACCTTC. The encoded protein is CASSLWTGRVSLYGYTF. The entire variable domain, with the rest obtained from reference TRBV5-4 and TRBJ1-2, is as follows: ETGVTQSPTHLIKTRGQQVTLRCSSQSGHNTVSWYQQALGQGPQFIFQYYREEENGRGNFPPRFSGLQFPNYSSELNVNALELDDSALYLCASSLWTGRVSLYGYTFGSGTRLTVV.

The chain uses TRBV19 and TRBJ2-7; unclear D gene. This CDR3 has 15 residues. V was clipped by 0 bases and J by 2 bases, with 11 bases between them. The germline V gene has CDR1 LNHDA and CDR2 SQIVND (reference sequence). The CDR3 bases are TGTGCCAGTAGTATAGATATCCAGGCACCCTACGAGCAGTACTTC. Translated, it gives CASSIDIQAPYEQYF. The full variable domain, rest sourced from reference TRBV19 and TRBJ2-7, is DGGITQSPKYLFRKEGQNVTLSCEQNLNHDAMYWYRQDPGQGLRLIYYSQIVNDFQKGDIAEGYSVSREKKESFPLTVTSAQKNPTAFYLCASSIDIQAPYEQYFGPGTRLTVT.

DNA for the CDR3: TGTGCCAGCAGGGGCCAAGGCACAGATACGCAGTATTTT. This encodes CASRGQGTDTQYF. The rearrangement joins TRBV6-5 to TRBJ2-3, with D unresolved. CDR3 length equals 13 residues. V was clipped by 6 bases and J by 1 base, with 8 bases between them. Germline V gives CDR1 MNHEY, CDR2 SVGAGI.

V usage is TRBV6-6 and J usage is TRBJ2-5; 11 bases line up with TRBD2. Germline CDR1 and CDR2: MNHNY and SVGAGI (reference sequence). The CDR3 length is 15 residues. The trim removed 8 bases at V and 2 bases at J, leaving 7 bases unmatched. The CDR3, as DNA: TGTGCCAGCCACCACGCTAGCGGGGGGCAAGAGACCCAGTACTTC. Encoded protein: CASHHASGGQETQYF.

V gene TRBV19 combines with J gene TRBJ1-5; 11 bases align to TRBD1. V trimming: 5 bases; J trimming: 1 base; junction bases outside the gene matches: 7. The CDR3 extends over 17 amino acids. Germline values: CDR1 LNHDA, CDR2 SQIVND (reference sequence). DNA for the CDR3: TGTGCCAGTAGTCTTCGGACAGGGGGCGCGAGCAATCAGCCCCAGCATTTT. Translating it yields CASSLRTGGASNQPQHF.

This clone occurred once. The CDR3 loop is CASSPRTGDGYTF. The CDR3 nucleotides are TGTGCCAGCAGCCCCCGGACAGGAGATGGCTACACCTTC. The V and J genes are TRBV14 and TRBJ1-2, with 7 bases matching TRBD1. Germline V gene sequence: CDR1 SGHDN, CDR2 FVKESK. The CDR3 extends over 13 amino acids. V lost 4 bases and J lost 6; bases outside the gene matches: 5.

This chain joins TRBV27 and TRBJ1-1, with 7 nucleotides matching TRBD1. The trim removed 4 bases at V and 4 bases at J, leaving 3 bases unmatched. Germline V gives CDR1 MNHEY, CDR2 SMNVEV (reference sequence). This CDR3 is built from 13 residues. For the CDR3, the DNA is TGTGCCAGCAGTTACCCAGGGGGCACTGAAGCTTTCTTT. Residues: CASSYPGGTEAFF.

The chain combines TRBV7-2 with TRBJ1-1, with a tentative D call TRBD1 (6 bases). The CDR3 runs to 13 residues. Germline V gene data show CDR1 as SGHTA and CDR2 as FQGNSA. V was shortened by 4 bases and J by 5 bases, with 11 bases between the two germline ends. CDR3 amino acids: CASSSTRGTEAFF. DNA for the CDR3: TGTGCCAGCAGCTCGACCAGGGGAACTGAAGCTTTCTTT. Drawing the rest from reference TRBV7-2 and TRBJ1-1, the complete variable domain is GAGVSQSPSNKVTEKGKDVELRCDPISGHTALYWYRQSLGQGLEFLIYFQGNSAPDKSGLPSDRFSAERTGGSVSTLTIQRTQQEDSAVYLCASSSTRGTEAFFGQGTRLTVV.

V usage is TRBV7-8 and J usage is TRBJ1-1; D not resolved. Trimming pared 9 bases from V and 1 base from J, leaving 12 bases between. This CDR3 has 13 residues. Germline lookup yields CDR1 SGHVS and CDR2 FQNEAQ. This chain's CDR3 is CASTRGSNTEAFF. In DNA, the CDR3 is TGTGCCAGTACTCGAGGGTCGAACACTGAAGCTTTCTTT.

On this clone itself: Other nucleotide sequences in the sample specify the same CDR3. Here the CDR3 DNA reads TGTGCCAGCTCACCACTCGAGATGAACACTGAAGCTTTCTTT. Amino acids: CASSPLEMNTEAFF. V gene TRBV18 combines with J gene TRBJ1-1; D gene unclear. Looked up from germline, CDR1 is KGHSH and CDR2 is LQKENI. With 1 base removed from V and 0 bases from J, the gap between germline ends came to 6 bases. The CDR3 has 14 amino acids. Complete variable domain (other parts from reference TRBV18 and TRBJ1-1): NAGVMQNPRHLVRRRGQEARLRCSPMKGHSHVYWYRQLPEEGLKFMVYLQKENIIDESGMPKERFSAEFPKEGPSILRIQQVVRGDSAAYFCASSPLEMNTEAFFGQGTRLTVV.

The rearrangement links TRBV29-1 to TRBJ2-7; D gene uncertain. V was trimmed by 8 bases and J by 5 bases, leaving 13 bases between them. Germline lookup yields CDR1 SQVTM and CDR2 ANQGSEA. The CDR3 has 11 amino acids. The CDR3 here is CSFGSDHEQYF. The CDR3, as DNA: TGCAGCTTTGGGTCAGATCACGAGCAGTACTTC.